The 30 T cell receptor beta chains below were found in one sample sequenced in a study of blood T cells in healthy people across ages. Alongside a J-beta primer mix, a sample-barcoded 5' primer served in a second PCR lasting about 6 to 12 cycles. TCRdb fed the 5' RACE reads into MiXCR, producing one record per CDR3 protein. Of about 1,400,000 distinct CDR3 sequences listed, roughly 40% were seen once; the top ten hold approximately 7.9%. Material for sequencing was blood. The origin of the receptors is a woman between 18 and 29 years old in good health.

The chain has TRBV7-8 and TRBJ1-5; TRBD1 is a possible D gene (6 bases). Germline V gene sequence: CDR1 SGHVS, CDR2 FQNEAQ. Trimming removed 5 bases from V and 1 base from J, with 15 bases in between. The CDR3 length is 16 residues. The DNA of the CDR3 is TGTGCCAGCAGCCCAACCGTGGGGGGCAGCAATCAGCCCCAGCATTTT. This translates into CASSPTVGGSNQPQHF.

This clonotype was picked up a small number of times. V usage is TRBV6-6 and J usage is TRBJ2-1; tentative D call: TRBD1 (5 bases). Trimming left V 2 bases short and J 3 bases short, with 14 bases between. CDR3 length: 16 amino acids. CDR1 MNHNY and CDR2 SVGAGI come from the germline V gene (reference sequence). The CDR3 loop is CASSYLLGPDYNEQFF. The CDR3 region has the DNA TGTGCCAGCAGTTACCTCTTGGGGCCCGACTACAATGAGCAGTTCTTC.

V is TRBV3-1 and J is TRBJ2-1; 11 nucleotides line up with TRBD2. The DNA end is more similar to TRBJ2-7, so the J call may be wrong. Germline lookup yields CDR1 LGHDT and CDR2 YNNKEL (reference sequence). The CDR3 runs 16 residues. CDR3 sequence: CASSQGLAASYNEQYF. CDR3 bases: TGTGCCAGCAGCCAGGGACTAGCGGCCTCCTACAATGAGCAGTACTTC.

With respect to this clonotype: The junction differs from germline at one of its ends, possibly a read error. This CDR3 reads CASSYSGTSGLDMQYF. Here the CDR3 DNA reads TGTGCCAGCAGTTACTCCGGGACTAGCGGTCTTGATATGCAGTATTTT. The chain carries TRBV6-6 and TRBJ2-3, with 11 bases fitting TRBD2. CDR3 length equals 16 residues. Germline values: CDR1 MNHNY, CDR2 SVGAGI (reference sequence).

V and J are TRBV24-1 and TRBJ2-7; the match to TRBD2 covers 7 bases. The end of the DNA fits TRBJ2-5 better, so the J call may be wrong. CDR3 length: 13 amino acids. Per germline, CDR1 KGHDR and CDR2 SFDVKD. The CDR3 nucleotides read TGTGCCACCAGTGACCGGGAGGAAAAGACCCAGTACTTC. Residues: CATSDREEKTQYF.

J is TRBJ2-3 and V is TRBV9; possible D gene TRBD2, 6 bases. There are 15 residues in the CDR3. V gave up 0 bases and J gave up 2 bases, with 10 bases separating them. Germline CDR1 and CDR2: SGDLS and YYNGEE. CDR3 residues: CASSVGSGTTDTQYF. CDR3 sequence (DNA): TGTGCCAGCAGCGTAGGTAGCGGAACCACAGATACGCAGTATTTT.

This clonotype showed up just once. The rearrangement uses TRBV13 and TRBJ2-2, with 9 positions matching TRBD2. This CDR3 is built from 20 residues. Germline V gene sequence: CDR1 PRHDT, CDR2 FYEKMQ (reference sequence). J was trimmed by 0 bases and V by 5 bases; bases with no gene match: 16. CDR3 nucleotides: TGTGCCAGCAGCCTCCCTCTTGGGGAAAGCGGGGGGCCGAACACCGGGGAGCTGTTTTTT. This sequence encodes CASSLPLGESGGPNTGELFF.

J is TRBJ1-1 and V is TRBV2; possible D gene TRBD1, 5 bases. Germline V gives CDR1 SNHLY, CDR2 FYNNEI. CDR3 size: 12 residues. The germline V and J ends were trimmed by 8 bases and 1 base, with 8 bases remaining between them. The CDR3 reads CASEDRNTEAFF. DNA of the CDR3: TGTGCCAGCGAAGACAGGAACACTGAAGCTTTCTTT.

J is TRBJ2-1 and V is TRBV4-1; D ambiguous. The germline V and J ends were trimmed by 3 bases and 0 bases, with 18 bases remaining between them. The CDR3 contains 18 residues. Germline CDR1 and CDR2: MGHRA and YSYEKL. As DNA, the CDR3 is TGCGCCAGCAGCCAGCCCGACCGGCGGCGGTCCTCCTACAATGAGCAGTTCTTC. Translated, it gives CASSQPDRRRSSYNEQFF.

The sample holds a few counts of this clonotype. V usage is TRBV20-1 and J usage is TRBJ2-1; 10 bases are a match to TRBD1. Germline-derived CDR1 and CDR2 are DFQATT and SNEGSKA (reference sequence). This CDR3 comprises 14 residues. V was pared by 4 bases and J by 8 bases, with 8 bases of the junction left unmatched. The CDR3 region has the DNA TGCAGTGCTAATCCCGGGACAGGGGTGGATGAGCAGTTCTTC. Translating gives CSANPGTGVDEQFF.

This rearrangement joins TRBV12-3 or TRBV12-4 to TRBJ2-1; 8 bases are a match to TRBD2. Unmatched junction bases numbered 21, after V lost 8 bases and J lost 9 bases. This CDR3 is built from 17 residues. The CDR3 bases are TGTGCCAGCCTTCTCCGGGGGGCGGGAGGCCCTTCGGGTGAGCAGTTCTTC. Translated: CASLLRGAGGPSGEQFF.

The chain uses TRBV7-8 and TRBJ1-6, with no clear D. The CDR3 is made up of 17 amino acids. Germline V CDR1 and CDR2: SGHVS, FQNEAQ. The ends were cut back, 4 bases at V and 0 bases at J, with 13 bases in the middle. The chain's CDR3 is CASSSGPASSYNSPLHF. The CDR3 DNA is TGTGCCAGCAGCTCCGGACCCGCTAGCTCCTATAATTCACCCCTCCACTTT.

The chain carries TRBV20-1 and TRBJ2-4; no clear D. Per germline, CDR1 DFQATT and CDR2 SNEGSKA (reference sequence). CDR3 length: 13 amino acids. The V end was cut by 0 bases, the J end by 13 bases, with 16 bases between. CDR3 sequence: CSAREGLGYGQYF. CDR3 coding DNA: TGCAGTGCTAGAGAGGGGTTGGGCTACGGGCAGTACTTC.

The sample holds a few counts of this clonotype. The chain combines TRBV11-2 with TRBJ1-2; 7 bases fit TRBD1. Trimming removed 6 bases from V and 3 bases from J; junction bases left unmatched: 10. Germline CDR1 reads SGHAT; CDR2 reads FQNNGV. This CDR3 spans 15 amino acids. The CDR3 protein is CASRRPGGIYYGYTF. The CDR3 DNA reads TGTGCCAGCAGGCGACCAGGGGGTATATACTATGGCTACACCTTC.

This clonotype was seen only a few times. CDR3 amino acids: CASSGDIIYETQYF. CDR3 coding DNA: TGCGCCAGCAGCGGCGACATAATTTACGAGACCCAGTACTTC. The chain has TRBV5-1 and TRBJ2-5; the D is unclear. This CDR3 contains 14 residues. Between the trimmed V and J ends, which lost 4 bases and 5 bases, there was a span of 15 bases. Germline V lookup: CDR1 SGHRS, CDR2 YFSETQ.

The rearrangement joins TRBV25-1 to TRBJ1-1, with a weak D call TRBD1 (5 bases). Per the germline V gene, CDR1 is MGHDK and CDR2 is SYGVNS. Trimming took 6 bases from V and 6 from J, leaving 14 bases between them. The CDR3 has 13 residues. This chain's CDR3 is CASRAGRVAEAFF. The CDR3 DNA reads as TGTGCCAGCAGGGCAGGGCGAGTCGCTGAAGCTTTCTTT.

The V call is TRBV20-1, the J call TRBJ2-2; a weak D match, TRBD2 (6 bases). This CDR3 has 14 residues. Germline CDR1 DFQATT, CDR2 SNEGSKA (reference sequence). V lost 0 bases, J lost 3 bases, and 8 bases lay in between. This CDR3 is CSAREAGYTGELFF. CDR3 nucleotides: TGCAGTGCTAGAGAGGCGGGGTACACCGGGGAGCTGTTTTTT.

This clonotype was picked up a small number of times. V is TRBV7-9 and J is TRBJ2-7; 9 nucleotides match TRBD1. This CDR3 region has 16 residues. Germline CDR1 SEHNR, CDR2 FQNEAQ (reference sequence). V shed 3 bases, J shed 1 base, and the junction held 7 bases outside the gene matches. CDR3 residues: CASSFTGGDGSYEQYF. DNA of the CDR3: TGTGCCAGCAGCTTTACAGGGGGCGATGGGTCCTACGAGCAGTACTTC.

The J gene is TRBJ2-1, the V gene TRBV5-6; no clear D. Trimming stripped 5 bases from V and 8 bases from J, with 14 bases between. This CDR3 comprises 13 residues. CDR1 SGHDT and CDR2 YYEEEE come from the germline V gene. CDR3 sequence: CASRLNMVDEQFF. CDR3 DNA sequence: TGTGCCAGCAGGCTCAACATGGTCGATGAGCAGTTCTTC. Full variable domain (outside the CDR3, taken from reference TRBV5-6 and TRBJ2-1): DAGVTQSPTHLIKTRGQQVTLRCSPKSGHDTVSWYQQALGQGPQFIFQYYEEEERQRGNFPDRFSGHQFPNYSSELNVNALLLGDSALYLCASRLNMVDEQFFGPGTRLTVL.

This clonotype was recorded a few times. Here the CDR3 DNA reads TGTGCCACCAGTGAGGCATATAGCGGACCCTTAGATGAGCAGTTCTTC. Its protein product is CATSEAYSGPLDEQFF. This chain connects TRBV24-1 to TRBJ2-1; D is perhaps TRBD2 (6 bases). The germline V and J ends were trimmed by 4 bases and 8 bases, with 20 bases remaining between them. This CDR3 is 16 amino acids long. Germline V gives CDR1 KGHDR, CDR2 SFDVKD.

Many counts were recorded for this clonotype. This chain uses TRBV4-2 with TRBJ2-1; D gene ambiguous. The CDR3 covers 17 residues. Per the germline V gene, CDR1 is LGHNA and CDR2 is YNFKEQ. V lost 4 bases and J 2 bases, leaving 18 bases between the germline ends. CDR3 protein: CASSPELTSSAYNEQFF. The DNA of the CDR3 is TGTGCCAGCAGCCCCGAACTGACATCTTCTGCCTACAATGAGCAGTTCTTC.

The rearrangement links TRBV9 to TRBJ1-1, with unresolved D. CDR1 and CDR2 from the germline V gene are SGDLS and YYNGEE. The CDR3 contains 14 residues. The V end was cut by 1 base, the J end by 0 bases, with 7 bases between. CDR3 protein: CASSVYGMNTEAFF. The CDR3, as DNA: TGTGCCAGCAGCGTATACGGCATGAACACTGAAGCTTTCTTT.

This clonotype was found a few times. The chain uses TRBV29-1 and TRBJ1-5; D gene ambiguous. With 1 base removed from V and 0 bases from J, the gap between germline ends came to 7 bases. Germline assignment: CDR1 SQVTM and CDR2 ANQGSEA. The CDR3 consists of 14 residues. Here the CDR3 reads CSVEVPNSNQPQHF. Here the CDR3 DNA reads TGCAGCGTTGAAGTACCGAATAGCAATCAGCCCCAGCATTTT. The complete variable domain, with remaining parts taken from reference TRBV29-1 and TRBJ1-5, reads SAVISQKPSRDICQRGTSLTIQCQVDSQVTMMFWYRQQPGQSLTLIATANQGSEATYESGFVIDKFPISRPNLTFSTLTVSNMSPEDSSIYLCSVEVPNSNQPQHFGDGTRLSIL.

This clonotype was seen a handful of times. The chain employs TRBV6-5 and TRBJ1-1; 7 positions match TRBD1. CDR3 length: 19 residues. The germline gives CDR1 MNHEY, CDR2 SVGAGI. The V gene end was trimmed by 0 bases and the J gene end by 0 bases; junction bases not matched to a gene: 13. CDR3 in amino acids: CASSYSPRQGISLNTEAFF. In DNA, the CDR3 is TGTGCCAGCAGTTACTCTCCGCGACAGGGAATTTCCCTGAACACTGAAGCTTTCTTT.

The chain combines TRBV6-2 or TRBV6-3 with TRBJ2-7; no clear D gene. The CDR3 runs to 12 residues. Trimming cost V 0 bases and J 7 bases, with 7 bases left between them. Germline loops: CDR1 MNHEY, CDR2 SVGEGT. The CDR3 coding sequence is TGTGCCAGCAGTTACTCCCCTTTGGAGCAGTACTTC. It yields the protein CASSYSPLEQYF.

The genes are TRBV28 and TRBJ1-6; unclear D gene. CDR1 is MDHEN, CDR2 SYDVKM, per germline. The CDR3 runs 14 residues. V was clipped by 4 bases and J by 10 bases, with 14 bases between them. The CDR3 DNA follows: TGTGCCAGCAGTTCCGGGAAAACAATCTCACCCCTCCACTTT. This sequence encodes CASSSGKTISPLHF.

The chain recombines TRBV30 with TRBJ2-1; TRBD1 matches at 7 bases. Unmatched junction bases numbered 9, after V lost 3 bases and J lost 4 bases. The CDR3 runs to 15 residues. Germline V gene lookup returns CDR1 GTSNPN and CDR2 SVGIG (reference sequence). CDR3 DNA sequence: TGTGCCTGGAGCCGGTCGGACAGGCGGTACAATGAGCAGTTCTTC. This codes for CAWSRSDRRYNEQFF.

This clonotype was seen a single time. The chain has TRBV9 and TRBJ2-1; D could derive from TRBD1 or TRBD2 (5 bases each). This CDR3 has 17 amino acids. Germline CDR1 is SGDLS and CDR2 is YYNGEE. V gave up 0 bases and J gave up 5 bases, with 18 bases separating them. The DNA of the CDR3 is TGTGCCAGCAGCGTAGCTACACGTGGGGTGGGGGACAATGAGCAGTTCTTC. Translated: CASSVATRGVGDNEQFF.

This clonotype showed up many times. The chain employs TRBV18 and TRBJ2-1, with 9 bases identical to TRBD1. The germline V gene has CDR1 KGHSH and CDR2 LQKENI. This CDR3 spans 12 amino acids. Trimming at V came to 5 bases and at J to 10 bases, leaving 3 bases not matched to a gene. In nucleotides, the CDR3 is TGTGCCAGCTCATCAGGGACAGGGGAGCAGTTCTTC. Residues: CASSSGTGEQFF. Filled out from reference TRBV18 and TRBJ2-1, the complete variable domain reads NAGVMQNPRHLVRRRGQEARLRCSPMKGHSHVYWYRQLPEEGLKFMVYLQKENIIDESGMPKERFSAEFPKEGPSILRIQQVVRGDSAAYFCASSSGTGEQFFGPGTRLTVL.

The chain uses TRBV3-1 and TRBJ2-1, with D maybe TRBD2 (7 bases). The V end was cut by 0 bases, the J end by 4 bases, with 13 bases between. The CDR3 has 16 residues. Germline V gives CDR1 LGHDT, CDR2 YNNKEL (reference sequence). The DNA of the CDR3 is TGTGCCAGCAGCCAAGATATGGGGGGGCCGTACAATGAGCAGTTCTTC. Translation: CASSQDMGGPYNEQFF.